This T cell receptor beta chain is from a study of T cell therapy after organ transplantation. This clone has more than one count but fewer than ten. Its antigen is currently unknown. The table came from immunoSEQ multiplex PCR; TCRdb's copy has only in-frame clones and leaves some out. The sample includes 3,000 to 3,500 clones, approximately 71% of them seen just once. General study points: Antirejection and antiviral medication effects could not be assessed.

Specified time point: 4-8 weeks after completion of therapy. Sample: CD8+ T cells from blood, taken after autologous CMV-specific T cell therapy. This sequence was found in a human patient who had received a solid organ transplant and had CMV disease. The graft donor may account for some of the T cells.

CDR3 amino acids: CASSTGNTEAFF. Here the CDR3 DNA reads TGTGCCAGCAGTACAGGGAACACTGAAGCTTTCTTT. The chain links TRBV27 to TRBJ1-1, with D tentatively TRBD1 (5 bases). V was pared by 5 bases and J by 1 base, with 5 bases between. Germline assignment: CDR1 MNHEY and CDR2 SMNVEV (reference sequence). The length of the CDR3 is 12 residues.